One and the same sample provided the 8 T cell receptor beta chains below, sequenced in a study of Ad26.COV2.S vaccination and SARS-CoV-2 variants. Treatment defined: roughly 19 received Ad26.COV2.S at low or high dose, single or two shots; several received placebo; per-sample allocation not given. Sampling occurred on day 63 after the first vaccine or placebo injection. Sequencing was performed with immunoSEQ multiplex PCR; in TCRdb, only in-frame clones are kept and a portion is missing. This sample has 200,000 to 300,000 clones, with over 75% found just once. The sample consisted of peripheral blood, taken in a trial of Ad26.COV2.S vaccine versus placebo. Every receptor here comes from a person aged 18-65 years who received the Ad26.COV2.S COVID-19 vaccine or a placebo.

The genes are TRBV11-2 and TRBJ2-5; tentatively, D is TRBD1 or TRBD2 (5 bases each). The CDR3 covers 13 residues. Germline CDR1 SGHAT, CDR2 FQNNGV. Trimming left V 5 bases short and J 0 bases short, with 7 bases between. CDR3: CASSQGHQETQYF. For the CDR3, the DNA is TGTGCCAGCAGCCAGGGACACCAAGAGACCCAGTACTTC.

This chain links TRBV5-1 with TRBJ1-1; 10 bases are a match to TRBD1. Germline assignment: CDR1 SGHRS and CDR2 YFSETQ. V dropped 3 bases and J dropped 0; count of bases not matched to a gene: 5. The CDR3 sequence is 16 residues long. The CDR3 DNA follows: TGCGCCAGCAGCTACGGGACAGGGGTTGTGAACACTGAAGCTTTCTTT. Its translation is CASSYGTGVVNTEAFF.

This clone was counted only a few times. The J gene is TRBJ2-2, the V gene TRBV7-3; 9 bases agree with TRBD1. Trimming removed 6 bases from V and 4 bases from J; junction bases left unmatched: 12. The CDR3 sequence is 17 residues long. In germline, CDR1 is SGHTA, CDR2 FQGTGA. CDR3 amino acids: CASRHPGQGRSTGELFF. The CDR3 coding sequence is TGTGCCAGCAGGCATCCGGGACAGGGACGGTCCACCGGGGAGCTGTTTTTT.

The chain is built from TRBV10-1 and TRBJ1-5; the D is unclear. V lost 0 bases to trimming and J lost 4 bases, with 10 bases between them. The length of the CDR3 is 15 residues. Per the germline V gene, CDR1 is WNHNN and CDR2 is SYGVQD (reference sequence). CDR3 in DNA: TGCGCCAGCAGTGAGTCAAAGACACAGAATCAGCCCCAGCATTTT. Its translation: CASSESKTQNQPQHF.

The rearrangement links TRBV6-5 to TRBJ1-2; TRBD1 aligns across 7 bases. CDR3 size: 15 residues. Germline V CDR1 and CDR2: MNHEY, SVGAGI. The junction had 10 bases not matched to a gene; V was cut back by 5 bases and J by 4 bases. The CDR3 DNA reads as TGTGCCAGCAGTCAGCGACAGGGCCTGATCTATGGCTACACCTTC. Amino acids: CASSQRQGLIYGYTF.

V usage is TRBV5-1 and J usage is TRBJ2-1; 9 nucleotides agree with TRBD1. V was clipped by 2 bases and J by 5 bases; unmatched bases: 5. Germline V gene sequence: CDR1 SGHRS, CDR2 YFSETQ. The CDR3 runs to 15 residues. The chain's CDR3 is CASSFGTGFNNEQFF. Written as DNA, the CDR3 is TGCGCCAGCAGCTTCGGGACAGGGTTCAACAATGAGCAGTTCTTC.

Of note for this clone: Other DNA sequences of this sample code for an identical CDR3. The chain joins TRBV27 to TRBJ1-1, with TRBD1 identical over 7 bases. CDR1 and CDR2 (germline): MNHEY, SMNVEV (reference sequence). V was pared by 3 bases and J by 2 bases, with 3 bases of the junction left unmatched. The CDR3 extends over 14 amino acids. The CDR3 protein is CASSLGQTNTEAFF. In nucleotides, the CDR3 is TGTGCCAGCAGTTTGGGACAGACTAACACTGAAGCTTTCTTT.

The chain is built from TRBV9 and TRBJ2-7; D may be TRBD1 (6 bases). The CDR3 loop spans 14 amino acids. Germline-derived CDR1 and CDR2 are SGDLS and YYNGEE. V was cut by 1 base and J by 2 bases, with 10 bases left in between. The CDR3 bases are TGTGCCAGCAGCGTACGGGACACGACCTACGAGCAGTACTTC. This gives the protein CASSVRDTTYEQYF.